Following are 18 T cell receptor beta chains from one sample sequenced in a study of tumor and adjacent non-tumor tissue in lung cancer. No cell sorting was done before RNA was extracted from the tissue. Distant lung tissue was collected more than 3 cm away from the tumor edge. TCRbeta libraries were built with three rounds of nested PCR, modified from ARM-PCR. TCRdb analysed the multiplex PCR reads with MiXCR anew, one entry per CDR3 protein. Found here are some 73,000 distinct CDR3 sequences, 70% to 90% of them singletons; the top ten hold 51%. Sequenced input: distant non-tumor lung tissue. These receptors all stem from a man aged 55 to 70 with non-small cell lung cancer.

Note on this clonotype: One junction end disagrees with the germline gene, perhaps due to a read error. The J gene is TRBJ1-1, the V gene TRBV4-1; 7 nucleotides agree with TRBD1. This CDR3 region has 18 residues. The germline gives CDR1 MGHRA, CDR2 YSYEKL. The CDR3 loop reads CASSHPRGEGEKNTKASF. CDR3 coding DNA: TGCGCCAGCAGCCACCCCAGGGGGGAGGGAGAAAAGAACACTAAAGCTTCCTTT.

The chain uses TRBV5-4 and TRBJ1-1; 7 bases line up with TRBD1. Trimming at V came to 6 bases and at J to 3 bases, leaving 17 bases not matched to a gene. CDR3 length: 17 residues. The germline V gene has CDR1 SGHNT and CDR2 YYREEE (reference sequence). As DNA, the CDR3 is TGTGCCAGCAACGCTGGTCGACAGGGACTAGGCGACACTGAAGCTTTCTTT. It is translated as CASNAGRQGLGDTEAFF. Full variable domain (remainder filled in from reference TRBV5-4 and TRBJ1-1): ETGVTQSPTHLIKTRGQQVTLRCSSQSGHNTVSWYQQALGQGPQFIFQYYREEENGRGNFPPRFSGLQFPNYSSELNVNALELDDSALYLCASNAGRQGLGDTEAFFGQGTRLTVV.

The CDR3 sequence is CASSSDSYIKQFF. DNA of the CDR3: TGTGCCAGCAGTTCGGACAGCTACATTAAGCAGTTCTTC. This sequence joins TRBV6-2 or TRBV6-3 and TRBJ2-1, with D possibly matching TRBD1 (6 bases). V shed 4 bases and J shed 11 bases, with 15 bases lying between them. CDR3 size: 13 residues. Germline V gives CDR1 MNHEY, CDR2 SVGEGT.

In regard to this clonotype: A read error is possible here, since a much larger clone lies one base away. J is TRBJ1-4 and V is TRBV5-6; D may be TRBD1 (5 bases). The V gene's germline CDR1 is SGHDT and CDR2 YYEEEE. The length of the CDR3 is 16 residues. The CDR3 DNA reads TGTGTCAGCAGCCAGGACCGGGGCAGGTTTAATGAAAAACTGTTTTTT. Translating it yields CVSSQDRGRFNEKLFF.

Turning to this clonotype: At one of its ends the junction is not consistent with the germline gene, which may arise from a read error. The DNA of the CDR3 is TGTGCCAGCAGTTACATAAAGGGAAGCAATCAGCACCAGCATTTT. Translating gives CASSYIKGSNQHQHF. This sequence joins TRBV6-5 and TRBJ1-5; D not resolved. The CDR3 is 15 amino acids. The germline V gene encodes CDR1 MNHEY and CDR2 SVGAGI.

Comments on this clonotype: One junction end disagrees with the germline gene, perhaps due to a read error. This chain uses TRBV11-1 with TRBJ1-1; D remains unclear. Germline assignment: CDR1 SGHAT and CDR2 FQDESV (reference sequence). This CDR3 comprises 14 residues. The CDR3 nucleotides read TGTGCCAGTAGCTTTCTCGCGAGCAACACTGAAGCTTTCTTT. It is translated as CASSFLASNTEAFF.

As for this clonotype: It is likely a read error, because the conserved phenylalanine at the end of the CDR3 is missing. CDR3 sequence: CAISSGRVQETQYS. The DNA of the CDR3 is TGTGCCATCAGCTCTGGACGGGTCCAAGAGACCCAGTACTCC. The chain couples TRBV11-2 to TRBJ2-5; unclear D gene. Germline V lookup: CDR1 SGHAT, CDR2 FQNNGV. The CDR3 runs to 14 residues.

Here the CDR3 reads CASSLRTSTHVQFF. The CDR3 DNA sequence: TGTGCCAGCAGTTTAAGAACTAGCACCCATGTGCAATTCTTC. The rearrangement uses TRBV7-8 and TRBJ2-1, with D perhaps matching TRBD2 (6 bases). The V and J ends lost 6 bases and 16 bases respectively, with 25 bases between them. CDR3 length: 14 residues. Germline V CDR1 and CDR2: SGHVS, FQNEAQ.

About this clonotype itself: Compared with germline, one end of the junction differs, possibly owing to a read error. The chain joins TRBV24-1 to TRBJ2-2; perhaps D is TRBD1 or TRBD2 (5 bases each). The CDR3 has 16 residues. The V gene's germline CDR1 is KGHDR and CDR2 SFDVKD. The CDR3 loop is CAARAGQGNVIGELLF. For the CDR3, the DNA is TGTGCCGCCAGAGCCGGACAAGGGAATGTTATCGGGGAGCTGTTGTTT.

This clonotype is a singleton in its sample. The conserved phenylalanine or tryptophan normally closing the CDR3 is absent here, so this likely arose from a read error. The CDR3 protein is CNARTGQGETQYI. CDR3 DNA sequence: TGCAATGCTAGAACCGGACAGGGAGAGACCCAGTACATC. The chain couples TRBV20-1 to TRBJ2-5; 8 bases line up with TRBD1. The length of the CDR3 is 13 residues. From germline, CDR1 is DFQATT and CDR2 SNEGSKA (reference sequence).

On this clonotype itself: Mismatch with germline at one junction end may stem from a read error. The J gene is TRBJ2-1, the V gene TRBV4-3, with TRBD1 matching 7 bases. The CDR3 has 15 residues. CDR1 and CDR2 from the germline V gene are LGHNA and YSLEER. CDR3: CTSSPQGVKYHEQFF. CDR3 bases: TGCACCAGCAGCCCGCAGGGGGTAAAATACCATGAGCAGTTCTTC.

The J gene is TRBJ2-5, the V gene TRBV13; D perhaps matches TRBD1 (5 bases). V lost 2 bases to trimming and J lost 5 bases, with 18 bases between them. The CDR3 is made up of 16 amino acids. Looked up from germline, CDR1 is PRHDT and CDR2 is FYEKMQ (reference sequence). CDR3 coding DNA: TGTGCCAGCAGCTTAAAAGAGCTAGGGGTCGCGGAGACCCAGTACTTC. Its translation is CASSLKELGVAETQYF.

Comments on this clonotype: Relative to the germline gene, one junction end is altered; a read error may explain this. The rearrangement joins TRBV5-1 to TRBJ2-7, with a weak D call TRBD2 (5 bases). From germline, CDR1 is SGHRS and CDR2 YFSETQ. This CDR3 has 14 residues. In DNA, the CDR3 is TGCGCTAGCAACGCCAGCCTGGCGGGCTACGAGCAGTACTTC. This codes for CASNASLAGYEQYF.

On this clonotype: The junction does not match germline at one end; this may be a read error. The V gene is TRBV5-6, the J gene TRBJ1-1; weak D call: TRBD1 (5 bases). The CDR3 loop spans 13 amino acids. The germline CDR1 and CDR2 sequences are SGHDT and YYEEEE. The CDR3 region has the DNA TGTGCCAGCAGCTTCCTCCAGGGCAGTGAAGCGTTCTTT. It translates to CASSFLQGSEAFF.

The chain joins TRBV5-1 to TRBJ1-1; D remains unclear. Germline lookup yields CDR1 SGHRS and CDR2 YFSETQ. Trimming shortened V by 0 bases and J by 3 bases, and 9 bases separated the two germline ends. The CDR3 runs to 14 residues. The CDR3 here is CASSLGLGDTEAFF. CDR3 nucleotide sequence: TGCGCCAGCAGCTTGGGATTAGGAGACACTGAAGCTTTCTTT.

V is TRBV11-2 and J is TRBJ2-7, with D possibly being TRBD1 (5 bases). V was trimmed by 2 bases and J by 7 bases, leaving 12 bases between them. This CDR3 has 13 amino acids. Germline CDR1 reads SGHAT; CDR2 reads FQNNGV. In DNA, the CDR3 is TGTGCCAGCAGCTTAAACAGGCTCTATGAGCAGTACTTC. Its protein product is CASSLNRLYEQYF.

The V call is TRBV30, the J call TRBJ1-2; D call uncertain. CDR3 size: 13 residues. CDR1 and CDR2 from the germline V gene are GTSNPN and SVGIG (reference sequence). V was cut by 3 bases and J by 7 bases, with 15 bases left in between. The chain's CDR3 is CAWRAHGAGGYTF. The CDR3 DNA reads as TGTGCCTGGAGGGCGCATGGAGCAGGTGGCTACACCTTC.

Comments on this clonotype: As the CDR3 is not closed by the conserved phenylalanine or tryptophan, this likely results from a read error. The gene calls are TRBV24-1 and TRBJ1-5; D is unclear. There are 14 residues in the CDR3. CDR1 is KGHDR and CDR2 is SFDVKD in the germline V gene. V was clipped by 4 bases and J by 0 bases, with 6 bases between them. CDR3 amino acids: CATSEDSSNQPQHL. The CDR3 nucleotides read TGTGCCACCAGTGAAGATTCTAGCAATCAGCCCCAGCATCTT.